These 29 T cell receptor beta chains originate from one sample sequenced in a study of blood T cell repertoires in COVID-19. Sequencing used immunoSEQ multiplex PCR; TCRdb keeps in-frame clones, though not all of them. The repertoire holds around 210,000 clones, with roughly 85% as singletons. Sequenced material: peripheral blood. These receptor sequences come from a man aged 50-59 years with COVID-19, enrolled during active disease.

J is TRBJ2-7 and V is TRBV7-2; 12 bases line up with TRBD2. V shed 3 bases and J 2 bases; nucleotides not matched to a gene: 11. In germline, CDR1 is SGHTA, CDR2 FQGNSA. This CDR3 spans 18 amino acids. The CDR3 coding sequence is TGTGCCAGCAGCTTTCCGACTAGCGGGGGCCATTCACCCTACGAGCAGTACTTC. It translates to CASSFPTSGGHSPYEQYF. Using reference TRBV7-2 and TRBJ2-7 for the parts outside the CDR3, the full variable domain is GAGVSQSPSNKVTEKGKDVELRCDPISGHTALYWYRQSLGQGLEFLIYFQGNSAPDKSGLPSDRFSAERTGGSVSTLTIQRTQQEDSAVYLCASSFPTSGGHSPYEQYFGPGTRLTVT.

The gene calls are TRBV6-5 and TRBJ2-2, with TRBD2 matching over 8 bases. V trimming: 8 bases; J trimming: 0 bases; junction bases outside the gene matches: 5. The CDR3 sequence is 15 residues long. CDR1 and CDR2 from the germline V gene are MNHEY and SVGAGI. The CDR3 region has the DNA TGTGCCAGCTGGAGGGGACTAGCGAACACCGGGGAGCTGTTTTTT. The encoded protein is CASWRGLANTGELFF.

As DNA, the CDR3 is TGTGCCAGCAGAATGACAGGGGGCAATTTTAGGGAGCTGTTTTTT. This codes for CASRMTGGNFRELFF. J is TRBJ2-2 and V is TRBV6-5; 10 bases agree with TRBD1. The length of the CDR3 is 15 residues. The V gene end was trimmed by 6 bases and the J gene end by 9 bases; junction bases not matched to a gene: 10. CDR1 and CDR2 from the germline V gene are MNHEY and SVGAGI.

Ten or more counts support this clone. The V call is TRBV7-9, the J call TRBJ2-7, with a possible D match to TRBD1 (6 bases). This CDR3 comprises 13 residues. Germline V gene lookup returns CDR1 SEHNR and CDR2 FQNEAQ (reference sequence). V was cut by 5 bases and J by 1 base, with 9 bases left in between. This CDR3 reads CASSQTGSYEQYF. Here the CDR3 DNA reads TGTGCCAGCAGCCAGACAGGATCCTACGAGCAGTACTTC.

The gene calls are TRBV6-5 and TRBJ2-7; the D gene is possibly TRBD1 (9 bases). The CDR3 is made up of 16 amino acids. V was shortened by 1 base and J by 6 bases, with 19 bases between the two germline ends. Germline loops: CDR1 MNHEY, CDR2 SVGAGI. CDR3 in amino acids: CASSYYNRGLAGEQYF. The CDR3 nucleotides are TGTGCCAGCAGTTACTATAACAGGGGGCTAGCGGGCGAGCAGTACTTC.

With regard to this clone: This may arise from a read error, as a much more abundant clone is one base away. The chain recombines TRBV5-6 with TRBJ2-2; no definite D call. From germline, CDR1 is SGHDT and CDR2 YYEEEE. V was cut by 2 bases and J by 1 base, with 6 bases left in between. This CDR3 comprises 14 residues. The CDR3 bases are TGTGCCAGCAGCTTTTACGGGAACACCGGGGAGCTGTTTTTT. It yields the protein CASSFYGNTGELFF. The variable domain in full, with the rest retrieved from reference TRBV5-6 and TRBJ2-2, is DAGVTQSPTHLIKTRGQQVTLRCSPKSGHDTVSWYQQALGQGPQFIFQYYEEEERQRGNFPDRFSGHQFPNYSSELNVNALLLGDSALYLCASSFYGNTGELFFGEGSRLTVL.

The chain employs TRBV2 and TRBJ2-3; no definite D call. The germline CDR1 and CDR2 sequences are SNHLY and FYNNEI. V lost 3 bases and J lost 1, with 8 bases in between. The CDR3 has 14 amino acids. CDR3 loop: CASSEAVGTDTQYF. The CDR3 DNA sequence: TGTGCCAGCAGTGAGGCAGTGGGCACAGATACGCAGTATTTT.

This rearrangement joins TRBV27 to TRBJ2-7; no clear D. CDR1 and CDR2 (germline): MNHEY, SMNVEV (reference sequence). V was cut by 5 bases and J by 4 bases, with 15 bases left in between. The CDR3 runs 14 residues. CDR3 loop: CASSEALTAYEQYF. The CDR3 coding sequence is TGTGCCAGCAGTGAAGCGCTTACTGCTTACGAGCAGTACTTC.

In the case of this clone: The same CDR3 is also encoded by other DNA sequences in this sample. V usage is TRBV6-1 and J usage is TRBJ2-7; a possible D gene is TRBD1 (6 bases). V was cut by 3 bases and J by 1 base, with 7 bases left in between. The CDR3 covers 13 residues. CDR1 and CDR2 from the germline V gene are MNHNS and SASEGT. The CDR3 region is CASSDGQSYEQYF. The CDR3 DNA follows: TGTGCCAGCAGTGATGGACAGTCCTACGAGCAGTACTTC.

The rearrangement links TRBV10-3 to TRBJ2-7; possible D gene TRBD2, 7 bases. The CDR3 loop spans 14 amino acids. CDR1 is ENHRY, CDR2 SYGVKD, per germline. V was shortened by 6 bases and J by 3 bases, with 15 bases between the two germline ends. CDR3 loop: CAIRVGGPSYEQYF. CDR3 nucleotide sequence: TGTGCCATCAGGGTCGGGGGGCCAAGCTACGAGCAGTACTTC.

The chain recombines TRBV4-2 with TRBJ1-4; D not resolved. Trimming removed 0 bases at V and 7 bases at J, with 30 bases between. Per the germline V gene, CDR1 is LGHNA and CDR2 is YNFKEQ. This CDR3 region has 21 residues. In DNA form, the CDR3 reads TGTGCCAGCAGCCAAGATAGGTTTGCCATTTCACAGATCCGGCCCCTTGAAAAACTGTTTTTT. This encodes CASSQDRFAISQIRPLEKLFF.

The chain links TRBV9 to TRBJ1-4, with D hard to call. The CDR3 is 15 residues long. Per germline, CDR1 SGDLS and CDR2 YYNGEE. Trimming took off 3 bases at V and 2 bases at J, with 11 bases between the two ends. The CDR3 here is CASSASAGTNEKLFF. The CDR3 DNA reads as TGTGCCAGCAGCGCCTCGGCGGGCACTAATGAAAAACTGTTTTTT.

The chain has TRBV30 and TRBJ2-1; D is undetermined. Per germline, CDR1 GTSNPN and CDR2 SVGIG (reference sequence). This CDR3 has 14 residues. Trimming took 3 bases from V and 4 from J, leaving 13 bases between them. CDR3 protein: CAWRTTSSYNEQFF. CDR3 DNA: TGTGCCTGGAGAACAACCTCCTCTTACAATGAGCAGTTCTTC.

This clone was detected only once. The chain employs TRBV19 and TRBJ1-2; D may be TRBD1 (6 bases). The CDR3 consists of 15 residues. V shed 5 bases and J shed 0 bases, with 13 bases lying between them. CDR1 and CDR2 (germline): LNHDA, SQIVND (reference sequence). CDR3: CASSLKQGPNYGYTF. Written as DNA, the CDR3 is TGTGCCAGTAGTCTCAAACAGGGACCTAACTATGGCTACACCTTC.

The chain couples TRBV4-2 to TRBJ1-3; D is undetermined. V gave up 0 bases and J gave up 6 bases, with 6 bases separating them. The germline V gene encodes CDR1 LGHNA and CDR2 YNFKEQ. The CDR3 consists of 13 residues. The CDR3 sequence: CASSQDRVNTIYF. DNA of the CDR3: TGTGCCAGCAGCCAAGATAGAGTAAACACCATATATTTT.

This chain uses TRBV4-1 with TRBJ1-1; D call uncertain. The CDR3 is made up of 15 amino acids. V lost 1 base to trimming and J lost 4 bases, with 13 bases between them. Germline CDR1 reads MGHRA; CDR2 reads YSYEKL. Written as DNA, the CDR3 is TGCGCCAGCAGCCAAGTCGTACCCGTCGGCACTGAAGCTTTCTTT. Its translation is CASSQVVPVGTEAFF.

The chain employs TRBV14 and TRBJ2-7, with 13 bases lining up with TRBD2. In germline, CDR1 is SGHDN, CDR2 FVKESK. CDR3 length: 17 residues. Unmatched junction bases numbered 6, after V lost 4 bases and J lost 0 bases. CDR3 DNA sequence: TGTGCCAGCAGCCGTGGACTAGCGGGGGAGTTCTCCTACGAGCAGTACTTC. Residues: CASSRGLAGEFSYEQYF.

This chain joins TRBV5-1 and TRBJ2-5, with TRBD2 matching 8 bases. The CDR3 sequence is 15 residues long. The trim removed 0 bases at V and 1 base at J, leaving 2 bases unmatched. Germline V gene lookup returns CDR1 SGHRS and CDR2 YFSETQ. The CDR3 coding sequence is TGCGCCAGCAGCTTGGACCGGGGGGGCCAAGAGACCCAGTACTTC. The encoded protein is CASSLDRGGQETQYF.

The CDR3 region is CASSPRQGGQPQHF. The CDR3, as DNA: TGTGCCAGCAGCCCCCGACAGGGGGGACAGCCCCAGCATTTT. The chain uses TRBV7-8 and TRBJ1-5, with 9 nucleotides matching TRBD1. CDR3 size: 14 residues. Germline assignment: CDR1 SGHVS and CDR2 FQNEAQ. Trimming removed 5 bases from V and 7 bases from J; junction bases left unmatched: 6. Filled out from reference TRBV7-8 and TRBJ1-5, the complete variable domain reads GAGVSQSPRYKVAKRGQDVALRCDPISGHVSLFWYQQALGQGPEFLTYFQNEAQLDKSGLPSDRFFAERPEGSVSTLKIQRTQQEDSAVYLCASSPRQGGQPQHFGDGTRLSIL.

A few counts support this clone. The V call is TRBV6-5, the J call TRBJ1-1, with D unclear. Trimming removed 7 bases from V and 4 bases from J, with 7 bases in between. The germline CDR1 and CDR2 sequences are MNHEY and SVGAGI. CDR3 size: 11 residues. The CDR3 here is CASIGSTEAFF. CDR3 DNA: TGTGCCAGCATAGGGAGCACTGAAGCTTTCTTT.

This clone was counted between two and nine times. The rearrangement uses TRBV7-9 and TRBJ1-2; 7 bases agree with TRBD1. CDR1 and CDR2 from the germline V gene are SEHNR and FQNEAQ (reference sequence). The CDR3 is 16 residues long. Unmatched junction bases numbered 13, after V lost 5 bases and J lost 4 bases. CDR3 protein: CASSRGQVTIGYGYTF. The CDR3 DNA reads TGTGCCAGCAGCCGAGGACAGGTCACAATAGGCTATGGCTACACCTTC.

V is TRBV28 and J is TRBJ2-3; the D gene is possibly TRBD1 (6 bases). CDR3 length: 15 residues. CDR1 is MDHEN and CDR2 is SYDVKM in the germline V gene. V was clipped by 7 bases and J by 0 bases, with 14 bases between them. The chain's CDR3 is CASTLQTGSTDTQYF. As DNA, the CDR3 is TGTGCCAGCACATTACAAACAGGGAGCACAGATACGCAGTATTTT. Combining the CDR3 with reference TRBV28 and TRBJ2-3 gives the whole variable domain DVKVTQSSRYLVKRTGEKVFLECVQDMDHENMFWYRQDPGLGLRLIYFSYDVKMKEKGDIPEGYSVSREKKERFSLILESASTNQTSMYLCASTLQTGSTDTQYFGPGTRLTVL.

This chain connects TRBV7-2 to TRBJ2-3, with 10 bases fitting TRBD1. With 2 bases clipped from V and 6 bases from J, the junction kept 8 bases outside the gene matches. The germline V gene has CDR1 SGHTA and CDR2 FQGNSA. The CDR3 totals 16 residues. The CDR3 sequence is CASSLQGTGAADTQYF. The CDR3 coding sequence is TGTGCCAGCAGCTTACAGGGGACAGGGGCCGCCGATACGCAGTATTTT.

V gene TRBV2 combines with J gene TRBJ1-2, with a possible D match to TRBD1 (6 bases). The CDR3 spans 14 residues. Germline CDR1 is SNHLY and CDR2 is FYNNEI. V dropped 3 bases and J dropped 2 bases, with 10 bases sitting between them. DNA for the CDR3: TGTGCCAGCAGTGATTCAACAGGGAACTATGGCTACACCTTC. It translates to CASSDSTGNYGYTF.

CDR3 residues: CASSPPKPSGANVLTF. Here the CDR3 DNA reads TGTGCCAGCTCACCACCGAAGCCCTCTGGGGCCAACGTCCTGACTTTC. V and J are TRBV18 and TRBJ2-6; D gene unclear. Germline loops: CDR1 KGHSH, CDR2 LQKENI. CDR3 size: 16 residues. V lost 0 bases to trimming and J lost 0 bases, with 6 bases between them.

J is TRBJ2-7 and V is TRBV5-1; 10 bases map to TRBD2. The CDR3 runs 15 residues. V lost 2 bases and J lost 1; bases outside the gene matches: 3. Germline-derived CDR1 and CDR2 are SGHRS and YFSETQ. CDR3 in DNA: TGCGCCAGCAGCTTCGGGACTAGCGTTTCCTACGAGCAGTACTTC. Its protein product is CASSFGTSVSYEQYF.

The gene calls are TRBV10-3 and TRBJ2-6, with TRBD1 identical over 9 bases. Germline V gene sequence: CDR1 ENHRY, CDR2 SYGVKD. V shed 5 bases and J 4 bases; nucleotides not matched to a gene: 6. The CDR3 extends over 16 amino acids. CDR3 loop: CAISPGTGPGANVLTF. The DNA of the CDR3 is TGTGCCATCAGTCCCGGGACAGGGCCCGGGGCCAACGTCCTGACTTTC.

Only one count was recorded for this clone. V and J are TRBV4-1 and TRBJ2-1; 10 bases match TRBD2. Germline CDR1 MGHRA, CDR2 YSYEKL. Germline trimming cut 4 bases from V and 9 bases from J; bases unmatched to any gene: 9. CDR3 length: 15 residues. The CDR3 here is CASSRGVAGGGEQFF. As DNA, the CDR3 is TGCGCCAGCAGCCGTGGGGTAGCGGGGGGTGGTGAGCAGTTCTTC.

This clone was detected only a few times. The rearrangement uses TRBV3-1 (or the pseudogene TRBV3-2) and TRBJ2-1, with 10 bases that match TRBD2. The V gene's germline CDR1 is LGHDT and CDR2 YNNKEL (reference sequence). With 0 bases clipped from V and 3 bases from J, the junction kept 8 bases outside the gene matches. This CDR3 comprises 18 residues. The CDR3 protein is CASSQEGLAGELYNEQFF. CDR3 DNA: TGTGCCAGCAGCCAAGAAGGTCTAGCGGGGGAGCTCTACAATGAGCAGTTCTTC.